This TCR beta chain derives from a study of T cells after posttransplantation cyclophosphamide. Study results and caveats: TRB clonality was highly associated with recipient CMV seropositivity and reactivation. Skin or GI-infiltrating T cells shared few TRB sequences with blood. Later blood repertoires were often dominated by clones from the donor CD8+ memory compartment.

The V end was cut by 7 bases, the J end by 0 bases, with 19 bases between. Looked up from germline, CDR1 is ENHRY and CDR2 is SYGVKD. The CDR3 length is 17 residues. This clone occurred once. Its specificity is not known. Treatment was busulfan-fludarabine conditioning, a marrow graft, and cyclophosphamide on days +3 and +4. The table came from immunoSEQ multiplex PCR; TCRdb's copy has only in-frame clones and leaves some out. The table records 2,500 to 3,500 clones, 62% of them present only once. The receptor's source is a male patient aged 60-69 years who received an allogeneic stem cell transplant from a related donor and was CMV-positive. The T cells may partly be graft donor cells. V is TRBV10-3 and J is TRBJ1-5; D unclear. Sequences were derived from PBMCs, sampled 30 days after allogeneic stem cell transplant with posttransplant cyclophosphamide. The CDR3 DNA is TGTGCCATCATATATCCCGGAGAGGCCAATAGCAATCAGCCCCAGCATTTT. This translates into CAIIYPGEANSNQPQHF.